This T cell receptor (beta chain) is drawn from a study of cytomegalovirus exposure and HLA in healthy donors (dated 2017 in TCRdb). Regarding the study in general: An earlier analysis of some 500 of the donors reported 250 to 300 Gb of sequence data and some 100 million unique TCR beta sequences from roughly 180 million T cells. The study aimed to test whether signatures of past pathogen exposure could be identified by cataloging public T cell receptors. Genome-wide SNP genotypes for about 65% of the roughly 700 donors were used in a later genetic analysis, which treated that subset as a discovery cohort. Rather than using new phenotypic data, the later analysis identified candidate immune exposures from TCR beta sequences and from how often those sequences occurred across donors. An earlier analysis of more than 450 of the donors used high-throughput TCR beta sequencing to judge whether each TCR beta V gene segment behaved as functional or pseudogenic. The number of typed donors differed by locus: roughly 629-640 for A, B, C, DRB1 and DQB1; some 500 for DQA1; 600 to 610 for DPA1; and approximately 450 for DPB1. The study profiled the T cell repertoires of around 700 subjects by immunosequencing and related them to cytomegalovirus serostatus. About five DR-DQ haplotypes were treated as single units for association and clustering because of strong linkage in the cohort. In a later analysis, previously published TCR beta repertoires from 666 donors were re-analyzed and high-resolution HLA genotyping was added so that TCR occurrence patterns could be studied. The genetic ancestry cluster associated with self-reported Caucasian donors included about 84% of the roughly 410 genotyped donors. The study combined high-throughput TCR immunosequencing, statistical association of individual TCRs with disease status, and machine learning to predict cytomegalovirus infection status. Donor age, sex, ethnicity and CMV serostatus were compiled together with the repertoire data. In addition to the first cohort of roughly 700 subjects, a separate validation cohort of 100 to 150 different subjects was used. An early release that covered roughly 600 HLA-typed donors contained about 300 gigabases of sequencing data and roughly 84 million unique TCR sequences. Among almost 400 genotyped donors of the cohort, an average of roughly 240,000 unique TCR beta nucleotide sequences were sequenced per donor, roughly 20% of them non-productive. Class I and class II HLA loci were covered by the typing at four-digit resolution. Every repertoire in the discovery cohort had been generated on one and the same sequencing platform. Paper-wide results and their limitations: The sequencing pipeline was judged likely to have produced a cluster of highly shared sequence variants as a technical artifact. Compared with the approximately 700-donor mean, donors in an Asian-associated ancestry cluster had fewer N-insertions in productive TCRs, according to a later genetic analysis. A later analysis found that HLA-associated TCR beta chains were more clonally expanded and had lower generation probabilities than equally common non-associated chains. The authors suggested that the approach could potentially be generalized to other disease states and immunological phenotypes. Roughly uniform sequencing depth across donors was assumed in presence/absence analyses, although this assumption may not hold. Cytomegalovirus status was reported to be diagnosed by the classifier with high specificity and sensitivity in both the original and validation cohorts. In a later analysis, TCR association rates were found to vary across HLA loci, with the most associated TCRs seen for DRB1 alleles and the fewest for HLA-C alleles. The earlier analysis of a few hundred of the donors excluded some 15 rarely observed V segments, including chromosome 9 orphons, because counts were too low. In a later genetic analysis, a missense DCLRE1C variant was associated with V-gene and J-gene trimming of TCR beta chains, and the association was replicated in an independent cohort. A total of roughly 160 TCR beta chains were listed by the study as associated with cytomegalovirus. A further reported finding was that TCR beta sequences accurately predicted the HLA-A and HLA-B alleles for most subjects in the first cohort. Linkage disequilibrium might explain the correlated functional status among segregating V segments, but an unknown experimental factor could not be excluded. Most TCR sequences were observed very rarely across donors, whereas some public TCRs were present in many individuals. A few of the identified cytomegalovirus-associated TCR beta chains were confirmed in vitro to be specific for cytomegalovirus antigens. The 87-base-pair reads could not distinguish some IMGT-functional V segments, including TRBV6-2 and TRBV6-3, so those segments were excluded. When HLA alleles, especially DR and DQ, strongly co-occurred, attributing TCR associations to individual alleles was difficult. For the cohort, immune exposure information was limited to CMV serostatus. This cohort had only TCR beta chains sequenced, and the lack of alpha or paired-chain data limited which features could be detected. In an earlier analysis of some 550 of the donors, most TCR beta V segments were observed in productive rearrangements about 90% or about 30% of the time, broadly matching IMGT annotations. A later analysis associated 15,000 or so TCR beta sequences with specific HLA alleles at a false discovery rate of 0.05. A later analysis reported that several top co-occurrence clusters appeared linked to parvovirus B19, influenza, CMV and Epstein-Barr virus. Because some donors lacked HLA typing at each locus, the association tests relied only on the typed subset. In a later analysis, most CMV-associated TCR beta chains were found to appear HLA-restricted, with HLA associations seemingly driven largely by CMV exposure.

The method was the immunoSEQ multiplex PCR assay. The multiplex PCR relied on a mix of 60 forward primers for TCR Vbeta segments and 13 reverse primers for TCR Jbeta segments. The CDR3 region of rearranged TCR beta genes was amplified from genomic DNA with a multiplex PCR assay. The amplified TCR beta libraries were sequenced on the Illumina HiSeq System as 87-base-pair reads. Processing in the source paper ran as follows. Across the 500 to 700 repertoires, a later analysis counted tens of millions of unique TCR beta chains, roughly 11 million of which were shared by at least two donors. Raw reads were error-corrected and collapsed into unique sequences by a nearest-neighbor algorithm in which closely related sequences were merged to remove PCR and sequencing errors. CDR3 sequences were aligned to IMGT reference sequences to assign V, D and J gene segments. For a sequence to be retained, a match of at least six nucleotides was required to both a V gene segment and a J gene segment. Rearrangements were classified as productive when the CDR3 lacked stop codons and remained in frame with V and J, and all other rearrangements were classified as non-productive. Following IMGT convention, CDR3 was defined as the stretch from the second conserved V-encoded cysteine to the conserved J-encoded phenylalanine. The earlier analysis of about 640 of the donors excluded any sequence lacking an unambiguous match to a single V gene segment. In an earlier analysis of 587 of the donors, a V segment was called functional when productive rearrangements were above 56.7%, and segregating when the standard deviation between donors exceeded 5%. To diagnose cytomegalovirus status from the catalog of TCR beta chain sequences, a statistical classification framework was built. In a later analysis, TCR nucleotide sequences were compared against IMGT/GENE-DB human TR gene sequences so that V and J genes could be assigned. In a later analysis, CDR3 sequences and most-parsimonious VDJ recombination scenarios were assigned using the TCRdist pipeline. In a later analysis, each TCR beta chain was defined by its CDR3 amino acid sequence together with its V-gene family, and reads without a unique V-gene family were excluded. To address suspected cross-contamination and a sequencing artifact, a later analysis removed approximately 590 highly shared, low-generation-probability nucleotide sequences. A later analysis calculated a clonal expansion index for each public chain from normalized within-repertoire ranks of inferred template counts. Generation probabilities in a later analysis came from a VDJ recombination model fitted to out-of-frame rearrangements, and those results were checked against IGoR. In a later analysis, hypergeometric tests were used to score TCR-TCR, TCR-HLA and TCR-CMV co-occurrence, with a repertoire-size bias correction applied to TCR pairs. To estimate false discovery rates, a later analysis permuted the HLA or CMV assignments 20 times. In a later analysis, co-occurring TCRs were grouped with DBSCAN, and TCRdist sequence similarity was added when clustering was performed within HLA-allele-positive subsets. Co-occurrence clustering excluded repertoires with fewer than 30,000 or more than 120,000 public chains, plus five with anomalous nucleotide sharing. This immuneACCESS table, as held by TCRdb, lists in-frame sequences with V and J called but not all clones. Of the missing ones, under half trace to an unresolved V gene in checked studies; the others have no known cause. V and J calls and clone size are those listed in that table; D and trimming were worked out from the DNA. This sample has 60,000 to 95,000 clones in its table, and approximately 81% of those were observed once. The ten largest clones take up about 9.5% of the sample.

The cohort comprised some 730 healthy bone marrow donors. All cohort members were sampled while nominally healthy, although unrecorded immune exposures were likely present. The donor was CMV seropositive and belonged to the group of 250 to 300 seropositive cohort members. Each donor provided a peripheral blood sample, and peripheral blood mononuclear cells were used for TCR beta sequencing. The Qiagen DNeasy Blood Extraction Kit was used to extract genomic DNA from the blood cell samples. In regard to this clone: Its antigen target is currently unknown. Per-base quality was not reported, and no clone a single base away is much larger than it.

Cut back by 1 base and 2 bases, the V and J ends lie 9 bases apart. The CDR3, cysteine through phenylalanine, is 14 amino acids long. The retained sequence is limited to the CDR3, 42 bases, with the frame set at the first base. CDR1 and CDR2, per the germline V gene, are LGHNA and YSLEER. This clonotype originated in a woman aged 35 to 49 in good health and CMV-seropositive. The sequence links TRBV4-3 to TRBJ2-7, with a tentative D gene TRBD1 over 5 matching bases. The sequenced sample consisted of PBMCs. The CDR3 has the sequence CASSQVKGPYEQYF. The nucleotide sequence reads TGCGCCAGCAGCCAAGTGAAGGGGCCCTACGAGCAGTACTTC.